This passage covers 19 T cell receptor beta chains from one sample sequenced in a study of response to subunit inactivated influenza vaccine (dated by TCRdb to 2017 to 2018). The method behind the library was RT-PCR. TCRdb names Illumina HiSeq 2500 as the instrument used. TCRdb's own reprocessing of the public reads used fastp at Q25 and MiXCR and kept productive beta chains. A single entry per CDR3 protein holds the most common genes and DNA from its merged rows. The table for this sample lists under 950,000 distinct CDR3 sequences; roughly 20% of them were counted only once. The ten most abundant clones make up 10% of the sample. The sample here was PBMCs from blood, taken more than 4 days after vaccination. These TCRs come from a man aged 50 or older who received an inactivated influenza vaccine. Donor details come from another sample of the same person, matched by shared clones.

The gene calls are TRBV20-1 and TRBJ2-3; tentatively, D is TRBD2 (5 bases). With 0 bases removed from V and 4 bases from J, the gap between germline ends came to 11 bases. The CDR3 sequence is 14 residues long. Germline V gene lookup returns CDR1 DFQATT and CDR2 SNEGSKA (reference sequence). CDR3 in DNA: TGCAGTGCTAGAGATTTGAGGGTTCCAGATACGCAGTATTTT. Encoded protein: CSARDLRVPDTQYF.

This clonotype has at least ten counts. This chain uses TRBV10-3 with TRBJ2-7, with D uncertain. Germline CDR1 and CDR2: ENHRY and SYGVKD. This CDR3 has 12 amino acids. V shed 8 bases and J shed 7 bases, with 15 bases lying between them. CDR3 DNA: TGTGCCATCGGGTCCGCGGTTGGGGAGCAGTACTTC. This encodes CAIGSAVGEQYF.

The CDR3 sequence is CASSQGVSGATKNIQYF. The DNA for the CDR3 is TGTGCCAGCAGCCAAGGGGTGAGCGGGGCCACCAAAAACATTCAGTACTTC. The chain recombines TRBV4-2 with TRBJ2-4; 7 nucleotides line up with TRBD2. Germline values: CDR1 LGHNA, CDR2 YNFKEQ. The CDR3 has 17 amino acids. J gave up 2 bases and V 1 base, and 8 bases lay outside the gene matches.

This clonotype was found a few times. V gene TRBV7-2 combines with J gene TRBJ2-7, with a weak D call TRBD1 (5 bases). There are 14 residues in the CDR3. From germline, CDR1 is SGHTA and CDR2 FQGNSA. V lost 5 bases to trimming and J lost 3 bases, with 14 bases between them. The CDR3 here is CASSLAPQGYEQYF. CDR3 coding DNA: TGTGCCAGCAGCCTTGCCCCCCAGGGCTACGAGCAGTACTTC.

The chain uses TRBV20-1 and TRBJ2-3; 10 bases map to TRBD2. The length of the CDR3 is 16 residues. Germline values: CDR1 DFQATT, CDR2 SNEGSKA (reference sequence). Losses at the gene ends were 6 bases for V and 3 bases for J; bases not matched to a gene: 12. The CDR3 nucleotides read TGCAGTGCCAGCGAAGCGGGGGGGCCCCAAACAGATACGCAGTATTTT. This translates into CSASEAGGPQTDTQYF.

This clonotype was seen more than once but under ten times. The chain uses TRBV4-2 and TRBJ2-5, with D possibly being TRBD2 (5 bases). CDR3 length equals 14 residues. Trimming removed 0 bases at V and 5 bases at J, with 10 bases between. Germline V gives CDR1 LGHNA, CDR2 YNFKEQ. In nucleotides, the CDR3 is TGTGCCAGCAGCCAAGATCCGGGGAGCGAGACCCAGTACTTC. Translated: CASSQDPGSETQYF.

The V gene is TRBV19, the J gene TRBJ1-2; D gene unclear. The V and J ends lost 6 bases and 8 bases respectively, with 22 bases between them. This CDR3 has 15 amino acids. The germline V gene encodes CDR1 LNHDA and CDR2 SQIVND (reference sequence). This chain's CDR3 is CASSAFRAVTEGYTF. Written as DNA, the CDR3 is TGTGCCAGTAGCGCGTTCCGTGCGGTTACTGAGGGCTACACCTTC.

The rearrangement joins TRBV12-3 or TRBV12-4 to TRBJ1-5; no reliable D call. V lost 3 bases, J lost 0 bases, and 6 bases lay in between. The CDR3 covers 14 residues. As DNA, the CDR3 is TGTGCCAGCAGTTTCGAAACTAGCAATCAGCCCCAGCATTTT. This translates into CASSFETSNQPQHF.

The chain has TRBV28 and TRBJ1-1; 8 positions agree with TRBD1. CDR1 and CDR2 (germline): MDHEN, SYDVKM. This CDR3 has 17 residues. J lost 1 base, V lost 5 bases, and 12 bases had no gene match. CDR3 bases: TGTGCCAGCAGTCAACTGGTGAGACAGGGGAAGAACACTGAAGCTTTCTTT. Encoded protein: CASSQLVRQGKNTEAFF.

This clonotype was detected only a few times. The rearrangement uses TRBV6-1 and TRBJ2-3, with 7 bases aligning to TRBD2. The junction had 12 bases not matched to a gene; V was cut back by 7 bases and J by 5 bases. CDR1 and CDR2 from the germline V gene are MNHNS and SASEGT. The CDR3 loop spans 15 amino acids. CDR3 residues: CASTLRAGTGDTQYF. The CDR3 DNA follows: TGTGCCAGCACCCTAAGAGCGGGGACCGGAGATACGCAGTATTTT.

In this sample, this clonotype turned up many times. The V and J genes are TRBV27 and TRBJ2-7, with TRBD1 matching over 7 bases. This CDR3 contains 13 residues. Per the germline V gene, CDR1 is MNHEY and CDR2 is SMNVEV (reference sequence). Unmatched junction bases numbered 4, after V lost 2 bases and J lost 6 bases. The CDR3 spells CASSLNPGGEQYF. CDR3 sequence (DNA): TGTGCCAGCAGTTTAAACCCAGGGGGCGAGCAGTACTTC.

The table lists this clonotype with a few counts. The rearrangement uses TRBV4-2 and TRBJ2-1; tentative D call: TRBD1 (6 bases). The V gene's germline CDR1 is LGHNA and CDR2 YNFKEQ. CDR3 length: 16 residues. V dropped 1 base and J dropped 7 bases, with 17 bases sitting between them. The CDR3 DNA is TGTGCCAGCAGCCAAGTAGCCAGGGGTATCCTGAATGAGCAGTTCTTC. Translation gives CASSQVARGILNEQFF.

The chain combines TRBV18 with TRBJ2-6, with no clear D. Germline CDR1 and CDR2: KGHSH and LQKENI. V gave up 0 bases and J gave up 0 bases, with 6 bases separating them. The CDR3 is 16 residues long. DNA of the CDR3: TGTGCCAGCTCACCACCTCGAGGCTCTGGGGCCAACGTCCTGACTTTC. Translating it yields CASSPPRGSGANVLTF.

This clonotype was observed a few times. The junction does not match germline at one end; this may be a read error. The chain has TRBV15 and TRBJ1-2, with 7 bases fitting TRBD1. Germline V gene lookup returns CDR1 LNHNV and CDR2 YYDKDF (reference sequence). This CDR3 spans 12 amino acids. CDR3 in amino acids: CATSSEDRRPHF. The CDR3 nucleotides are TGTGCCACCAGCTCCGAGGACAGGAGGCCCCATTTC.

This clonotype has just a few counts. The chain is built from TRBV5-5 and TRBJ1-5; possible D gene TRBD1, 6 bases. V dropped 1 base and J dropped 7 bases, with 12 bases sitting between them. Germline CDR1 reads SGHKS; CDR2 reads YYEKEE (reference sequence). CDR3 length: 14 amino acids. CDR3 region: CASSLNTGYQPQHF. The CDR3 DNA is TGTGCCAGCAGCTTGAATACAGGGTACCAGCCCCAGCATTTT.

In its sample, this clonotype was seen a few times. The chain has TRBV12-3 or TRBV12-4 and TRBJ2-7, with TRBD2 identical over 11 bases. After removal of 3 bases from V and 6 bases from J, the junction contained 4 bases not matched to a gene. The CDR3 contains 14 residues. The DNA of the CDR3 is TGTGCCAGCAGTTTTAGCGGGAGGGGTTCCGAGCAGTACTTC. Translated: CASSFSGRGSEQYF.

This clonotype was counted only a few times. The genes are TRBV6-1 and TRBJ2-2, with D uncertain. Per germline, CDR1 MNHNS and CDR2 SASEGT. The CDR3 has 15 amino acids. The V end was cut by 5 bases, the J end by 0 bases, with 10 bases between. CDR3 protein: CASSTGGTNTGELFF. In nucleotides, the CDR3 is TGTGCCAGCAGTACCGGCGGAACGAACACCGGGGAGCTGTTTTTT.

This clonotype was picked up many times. CDR3 protein: CASSFEGGAYNEQFF. CDR3 sequence (DNA): TGTGCCAGCAGTTTTGAGGGGGGGGCTTACAATGAGCAGTTCTTC. The chain couples TRBV12-3 or TRBV12-4 to TRBJ2-1; D is perhaps TRBD2 (7 bases). V lost 3 bases to trimming and J lost 4 bases, with 13 bases between them. The CDR3 extends over 15 amino acids.

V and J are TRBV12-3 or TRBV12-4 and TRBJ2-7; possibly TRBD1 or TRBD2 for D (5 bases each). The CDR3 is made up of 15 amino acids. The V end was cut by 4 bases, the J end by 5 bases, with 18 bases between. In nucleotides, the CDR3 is TGTGCCAGCAGTTCCTATTTGAGGGGCGGCGACGAGCAGTACTTC. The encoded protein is CASSSYLRGGDEQYF.